This T cell receptor (beta chain) was sequenced in a study of regulatory T cells in long-lasting Graves disease. The authors built TCR beta libraries using iRepertoire HTBI primers and Arm-PCR of CDR3 regions. TCRdb re-derived calls from the multiplex PCR reads in MiXCR, one entry per CDR3 protein. In the table there are a few hundred thousand distinct CDR3 sequences, roughly 25% of which are singletons. About this clonotype itself: No antigen is known for it.

Germline CDR1 reads SGHRS; CDR2 reads YFSETQ. The CDR3 is 16 residues long. Germline trimming cut 4 bases from V and 4 bases from J; bases unmatched to any gene: 9. Study-wide results and caveats: The study found TRBV28, TRBJ1-2 and TRBJ2-5 favored in persistent disease. Shared public clonotypes totalled about 2,600 in persistent patients, compared with about 960 in new patients.

Regarding time point: persistent/refractory GD, antithyroid drugs over 5 years with positive TRAb. PBMCs were the source of the RNA used for TCR sequencing. The starting material was peripheral blood mononuclear cells (PBMCs), obtained when the disease was refractory, from a patient treated with antithyroid drugs. The chain uses TRBV5-1 and TRBJ2-7; TRBD1 matches 12 bases. This clonotype originated in a woman aged 35 to 49 with Graves disease. CDR3 bases: TGCGCCAGCAGCAGGGGACAGGGGGCAACGGGGTACGAGCAGTACTTC. Translated, it gives CASSRGQGATGYEQYF.